One sample yielded the 27 T cell receptor beta chains listed below, sequenced in a study of blood T cell repertoires in COVID-19. Profiled with immunoSEQ multiplex PCR; TCRdb holds only in-frame clones, not every one. The data show over 150,000 clones, approximately 82% seen once. The sequenced sample consisted of peripheral blood. These receptors all stem from a human donor in a cohort sampled during active COVID-19.

J is TRBJ2-3 and V is TRBV6-5; D remains unclear. Per germline, CDR1 MNHEY and CDR2 SVGAGI. The germline V and J ends were trimmed by 2 bases and 6 bases, with 6 bases remaining between them. The CDR3 has 12 residues. The CDR3 region has the DNA TGTGCCAGCAGTTACGGGCTGGATACGCAGTATTTT. Translated: CASSYGLDTQYF.

This clone was counted only a few times. This rearrangement joins TRBV3-1 (or the pseudogene TRBV3-2) to TRBJ2-7; TRBD1 matches 8 bases. The ends lost 5 bases at V and 3 bases at J; junction bases unmatched: 6. CDR3 length: 14 residues. Germline V gene data show CDR1 as LGHDT and CDR2 as YNNKEL (reference sequence). The chain's CDR3 is CASSKWTGNYEQYF. The CDR3 bases are TGTGCCAGCAGCAAATGGACAGGGAACTACGAGCAGTACTTC.

The V gene is TRBV2, the J gene TRBJ2-1, with D perhaps TRBD1 (5 bases). Looked up from germline, CDR1 is SNHLY and CDR2 is FYNNEI. Trimming pared 5 bases from V and 4 bases from J, leaving 18 bases between. The CDR3 contains 16 residues. The CDR3 nucleotides read TGTGCCAGCAGTCCTGAAGGGGCTCCTGGGTACAATGAGCAGTTCTTC. Protein: CASSPEGAPGYNEQFF.

The chain is built from TRBV5-8 and TRBJ2-5, with 7 bases matching TRBD1. The CDR3 extends over 14 amino acids. The V gene's germline CDR1 is SGHTS and CDR2 YDEGEE. The V and J ends lost 3 bases and 6 bases, in that order; junction bases with no gene match: 8. Here the CDR3 reads CASSYESRGKTQYF. The CDR3 DNA reads as TGTGCCAGCAGCTACGAATCCAGGGGGAAGACCCAGTACTTC.

This clone was seen a handful of times. The DNA of the CDR3 is TGTGCCAGCAGCTTGGTGGCAGGGGGCGAATACGAGCAGTACTTC. Translation gives CASSLVAGGEYEQYF. The chain uses TRBV5-4 and TRBJ2-7; 8 bases line up with TRBD1. The CDR3 covers 15 residues. The ends lost 0 bases at V and 4 bases at J; junction bases unmatched: 6. The V gene's germline CDR1 is SGHNT and CDR2 YYREEE (reference sequence).

This sequence joins TRBV25-1 and TRBJ1-1; D is uncertain. This CDR3 has 12 amino acids. The germline V gene has CDR1 MGHDK and CDR2 SYGVNS. Trimming stripped 3 bases from V and 5 bases from J, with 7 bases between. CDR3 nucleotide sequence: TGTGCCAGCAGTGATCCCCGTACTGAAGCTTTCTTT. It yields the protein CASSDPRTEAFF. Full variable domain (outside the CDR3, taken from reference TRBV25-1 and TRBJ1-1): EADIYQTPRYLVIGTGKKITLECSQTMGHDKMYWYQQDPGMELHLIHYSYGVNSTEKGDLSSESTVSRIRTEHFPLTLESARPSHTSQYLCASSDPRTEAFFGQGTRLTVV.

V gene TRBV9 combines with J gene TRBJ2-2; D possibly corresponds to TRBD2 (7 bases). Germline V gives CDR1 SGDLS, CDR2 YYNGEE. This CDR3 contains 16 residues. V was trimmed by 3 bases and J by 4 bases, leaving 16 bases between them. The CDR3 spells CASSDRGGAGTGELFF. CDR3 nucleotide sequence: TGTGCCAGCAGCGATAGGGGGGGCGCGGGCACCGGGGAGCTGTTTTTT.

The chain uses TRBV10-2 and TRBJ2-1; 14 positions agree with TRBD2. CDR1 and CDR2 (germline): WSHSY, SAAADI. There are 15 residues in the CDR3. Trimming cost V 2 bases and J 10 bases; bases outside gene matches: 4. CDR3 in DNA: TGCGCCAGCAGTGAGGGGACTAGCGGGAGAGACGAGCAGTTCTTC. Translation gives CASSEGTSGRDEQFF.

J is TRBJ1-1 and V is TRBV5-1; a weak D match, TRBD1 (6 bases). The CDR3 length is 16 residues. Germline values: CDR1 SGHRS, CDR2 YFSETQ. Trimming took 1 base from V and 4 from J, leaving 17 bases between them. The CDR3 is CASSLSAFVQGTEAFF. CDR3 coding DNA: TGCGCCAGCAGCTTGTCCGCTTTCGTACAGGGCACTGAAGCTTTCTTT.

The sample holds one count of this clone. The chain links TRBV7-9 to TRBJ2-3, with a tentative D call TRBD2 (6 bases). Trimming shortened V by 10 bases and J by 2 bases, and 10 bases separated the two germline ends. The CDR3 has 12 amino acids. CDR1 is SEHNR, CDR2 FQNEAQ, per germline (reference sequence). CDR3 sequence reads: CATGTVTDTQYF. CDR3 nucleotide sequence: TGTGCCACCGGGACTGTCACAGATACGCAGTATTTT.

This chain uses TRBV3-1 (or the pseudogene TRBV3-2) with TRBJ1-5; 9 bases fit TRBD1. CDR1 is LGHDT, CDR2 YNNKEL, per germline (reference sequence). The V segment lost 1 base and the J segment 2 bases; nucleotides outside the gene matches: 0. The CDR3 has 15 amino acids. CDR3 sequence (DNA): TGTGCCAGCAGCCAAGGGACAGGGGGCAATCAGCCCCAGCATTTT. Protein product: CASSQGTGGNQPQHF.

Many counts were recorded for this clone. The CDR3 loop is CASSEGGPGSPLHF. The DNA for the CDR3 is TGTGCCAGCAGTGAAGGGGGCCCCGGTTCACCCCTCCACTTT. The chain carries TRBV6-1 and TRBJ1-6; tentatively, D is TRBD1 (5 bases). V lost 1 base and J 9 bases, leaving 10 bases between the germline ends. The CDR3 is made up of 14 amino acids. Germline values: CDR1 MNHNS, CDR2 SASEGT.

This clone has only a few counts. V gene TRBV4-1 combines with J gene TRBJ2-7; 8 bases align to TRBD2. V shed 1 base and J 0 bases; nucleotides not matched to a gene: 11. The CDR3 runs 18 residues. Germline assignment: CDR1 MGHRA and CDR2 YSYEKL. CDR3 bases: TGCGCCAGCAGCCAAGTAACCCTCCGGGGGGGGAGCTCCTACGAGCAGTACTTC. This codes for CASSQVTLRGGSSYEQYF.

In DNA, the CDR3 is TGTGCCAGCAGCTGGGGACAGGGTGGGAACACTGAAGCTTTCTTT. Translation: CASSWGQGGNTEAFF. The chain recombines TRBV7-2 with TRBJ1-1, with TRBD1 matching over 9 bases. This CDR3 contains 15 residues. CDR1 and CDR2 (germline): SGHTA, FQGNSA. The V segment lost 4 bases and the J segment 1 base; nucleotides outside the gene matches: 4.

CDR3 nucleotide sequence: TGTGCCGCGGCTACAGGGTACCTTGAAGCTTTCTTT. Translating it yields CAAATGYLEAFF. This sequence joins TRBV28 and TRBJ1-1, with TRBD1 as a possible D gene (6 bases). Per the germline V gene, CDR1 is MDHEN and CDR2 is SYDVKM. V lost 11 bases and J lost 7, with 17 bases in between. The CDR3 totals 12 residues.

The chain recombines TRBV19 with TRBJ2-3; TRBD1 agrees at 8 bases. The ends lost 7 bases at V and 5 bases at J; junction bases unmatched: 8. Germline CDR1 LNHDA, CDR2 SQIVND (reference sequence). This CDR3 has 14 residues. The CDR3 DNA reads as TGTGCCAGTAACGACAGGGGAACAGGAGATACGCAGTATTTT. It codes for CASNDRGTGDTQYF.

Of note for this clone: Other DNA sequences in this sample translate to the same CDR3. J is TRBJ2-7 and V is TRBV28, with 9 bases identical to TRBD2. CDR3 length equals 15 residues. V shed 3 bases, J shed 1 base, and the junction held 4 bases outside the gene matches. Germline V gene lookup returns CDR1 MDHEN and CDR2 SYDVKM. This CDR3 is CASSLAAGGSYEQYF. The CDR3, as DNA: TGTGCCAGCAGTTTGGCGGCGGGGGGGTCCTACGAGCAGTACTTC.

CDR3: CASSIGGAKNIQYF. In DNA, the CDR3 is TGTGCCAGTAGTATAGGAGGAGCCAAAAACATTCAGTACTTC. This chain connects TRBV19 to TRBJ2-4; no definite D call. CDR3 length: 14 amino acids. Germline V gene data show CDR1 as LNHDA and CDR2 as SQIVND (reference sequence). Trimming shortened V by 1 base and J by 0 bases, and 4 bases separated the two germline ends.

The CDR3 nucleotides are TGTGCCAGCTCACGGGACAGGGCCCACTACACCTTC. Protein: CASSRDRAHYTF. This chain links TRBV18 with TRBJ1-2, with TRBD1 matching 9 bases. Per the germline V gene, CDR1 is KGHSH and CDR2 is LQKENI. CDR3 length: 12 amino acids. V gave up 4 bases and J gave up 10 bases; unmatched junction bases: 4.

The chain joins TRBV3-1 (or the pseudogene TRBV3-2) to TRBJ2-7, with 8 bases identical to TRBD2. Germline V gives CDR1 LGHDT, CDR2 YNNKEL (reference sequence). The CDR3 runs to 14 residues. Unmatched junction bases numbered 3, after V lost 2 bases and J lost 3 bases. CDR3 nucleotide sequence: TGTGCCAGCAGCCAAAGCGGGAGTAGCTACGAGCAGTACTTC. Encoded protein: CASSQSGSSYEQYF.

The rearrangement links TRBV7-2 to TRBJ1-1; 7 nucleotides match TRBD1. From germline, CDR1 is SGHTA and CDR2 FQGNSA. With V trimmed by 5 bases and J by 4 bases, 10 bases remained unmatched. The CDR3 sequence is 15 residues long. The CDR3 nucleotides are TGTGCCAGCAGCACCAAACAGGGGCAGAGCACTGAAGCTTTCTTT. Its translation is CASSTKQGQSTEAFF.

This clone has a single count. The genes are TRBV5-1 and TRBJ1-4; 7 bases agree with TRBD1. This CDR3 comprises 16 residues. J was trimmed by 5 bases and V by 0 bases; bases with no gene match: 7. Looked up from germline, CDR1 is SGHRS and CDR2 is YFSETQ. The CDR3 DNA sequence: TGCGCCAGCAGCTTGGGGAATAGGGGGCCAAATGAAAAACTGTTTTTT. It codes for CASSLGNRGPNEKLFF.

The chain carries TRBV18 and TRBJ1-1; a weak D match, TRBD1 (5 bases). CDR1 and CDR2 (germline): KGHSH, LQKENI. Trimming cost V 8 bases and J 2 bases, with 18 bases left between them. The CDR3 contains 15 residues. CDR3 sequence reads: CASLISTATNTEAFF. In DNA, the CDR3 is TGTGCCAGCCTGATATCGACAGCGACCAACACTGAAGCTTTCTTT. Variable domain in full (rest from reference TRBV18 and TRBJ1-1): NAGVMQNPRHLVRRRGQEARLRCSPMKGHSHVYWYRQLPEEGLKFMVYLQKENIIDESGMPKERFSAEFPKEGPSILRIQQVVRGDSAAYFCASLISTATNTEAFFGQGTRLTVV.

The chain recombines TRBV28 with TRBJ2-7; possibly TRBD2 for D (6 bases). The germline gives CDR1 MDHEN, CDR2 SYDVKM. This CDR3 has 15 amino acids. V was clipped by 0 bases and J by 3 bases, with 12 bases between them. The CDR3 nucleotides are TGTGCCAGCAGTTTATGGACTAGTGGTAACTACGAGCAGTACTTC. Translating it yields CASSLWTSGNYEQYF. The full variable domain, with the rest looked up from reference TRBV28 and TRBJ2-7, is DVKVTQSSRYLVKRTGEKVFLECVQDMDHENMFWYRQDPGLGLRLIYFSYDVKMKEKGDIPEGYSVSREKKERFSLILESASTNQTSMYLCASSLWTSGNYEQYFGPGTRLTVT.

The chain recombines TRBV5-5 with TRBJ2-7, with 7 bases fitting TRBD2. Germline V gives CDR1 SGHKS, CDR2 YYEKEE (reference sequence). The V gene end was trimmed by 1 base and the J gene end by 3 bases; junction bases not matched to a gene: 10. There are 16 residues in the CDR3. CDR3 in amino acids: CASSLKYGDYLYEQYF. The CDR3 coding sequence is TGTGCCAGCAGCTTGAAGTACGGGGACTACCTCTACGAGCAGTACTTC.

This chain joins TRBV2 and TRBJ2-5, with no clear D. Germline values: CDR1 SNHLY, CDR2 FYNNEI. The CDR3 extends over 11 amino acids. The V end lost 8 bases, the J end lost 0 bases, and 4 bases lay between the germline ends. Written as DNA, the CDR3 is TGTGCCAGCGAGTACCAAGAGACCCAGTACTTC. It translates to CASEYQETQYF.

The chain couples TRBV5-1 to TRBJ2-3, with TRBD2 identical over 9 bases. V was pared by 1 base and J by 4 bases, with 19 bases of the junction left unmatched. Germline V gene data show CDR1 as SGHRS and CDR2 as YFSETQ. This CDR3 is 20 amino acids long. This CDR3 is CASSLPDTPVSGSYPDTQYF. The CDR3 DNA reads as TGCGCCAGCAGCTTGCCCGACACGCCTGTTAGCGGGAGTTACCCAGATACGCAGTATTTT. Filled out from reference TRBV5-1 and TRBJ2-3, the complete variable domain reads KAGVTQTPRYLIKTRGQQVTLSCSPISGHRSVSWYQQTPGQGLQFLFEYFSETQRNKGNFPGRFSGRQFSNSRSEMNVSTLELGDSALYLCASSLPDTPVSGSYPDTQYFGPGTRLTVL.